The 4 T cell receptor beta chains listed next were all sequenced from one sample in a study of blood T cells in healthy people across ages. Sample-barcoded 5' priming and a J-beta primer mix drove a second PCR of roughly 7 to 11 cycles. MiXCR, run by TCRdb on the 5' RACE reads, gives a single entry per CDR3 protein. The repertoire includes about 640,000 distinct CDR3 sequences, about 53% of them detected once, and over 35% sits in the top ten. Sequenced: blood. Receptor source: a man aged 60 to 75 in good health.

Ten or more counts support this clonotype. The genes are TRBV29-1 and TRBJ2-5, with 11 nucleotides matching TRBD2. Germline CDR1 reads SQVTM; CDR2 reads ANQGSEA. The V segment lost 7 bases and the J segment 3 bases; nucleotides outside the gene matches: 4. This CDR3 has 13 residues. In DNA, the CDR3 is TGCAGCGCTATGACTAGCGGGGAAGAGACCCAGTACTTC. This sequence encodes CSAMTSGEETQYF.

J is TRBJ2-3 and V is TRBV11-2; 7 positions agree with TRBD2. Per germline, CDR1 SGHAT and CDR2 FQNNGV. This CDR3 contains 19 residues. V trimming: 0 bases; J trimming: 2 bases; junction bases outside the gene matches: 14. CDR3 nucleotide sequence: TGTGCCAGCAGCTTAGATCCCCGAAGACTAGCACCGGACACAGATACGCAGTATTTT. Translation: CASSLDPRRLAPDTDTQYF. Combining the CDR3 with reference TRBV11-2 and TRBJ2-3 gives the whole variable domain EAGVAQSPRYKIIEKRQSVAFWCNPISGHATLYWYQQILGQGPKLLIQFQNNGVVDDSQLPKDRFSAERLKGVDSTLKIQPAKLEDSAVYLCASSLDPRRLAPDTDTQYFGPGTRLTVL.

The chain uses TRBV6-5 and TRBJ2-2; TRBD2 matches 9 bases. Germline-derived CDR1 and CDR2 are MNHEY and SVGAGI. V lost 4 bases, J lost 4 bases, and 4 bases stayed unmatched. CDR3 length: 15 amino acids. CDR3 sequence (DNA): TGTGCCAGCAGTTTGGGACTAGCTTCCACCGGGGAGCTGTTTTTT. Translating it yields CASSLGLASTGELFF.

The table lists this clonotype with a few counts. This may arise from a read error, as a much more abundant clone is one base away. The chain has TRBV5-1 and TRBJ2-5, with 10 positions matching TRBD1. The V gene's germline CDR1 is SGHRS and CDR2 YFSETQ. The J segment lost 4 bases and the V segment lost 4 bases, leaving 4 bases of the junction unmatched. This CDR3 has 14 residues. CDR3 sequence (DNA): TGCGCCAGCAGCACAGGGGACAGGGGAGAGACCCAGTACTTC. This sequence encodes CASSTGDRGETQYF. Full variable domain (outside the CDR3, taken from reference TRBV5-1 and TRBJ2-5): KAGVTQTPRYLIKTRGQQVTLSCSPISGHRSVSWYQQTPGQGLQFLFEYFSETQRNKGNFPGRFSGRQFSNSRSEMNVSTLELGDSALYLCASSTGDRGETQYFGPGTRLLVL.